This T cell receptor (beta chain) was captured in a study of shared clonotypes between healthy human individuals. This CDR3 is built from 15 residues. Trimming at V came to 6 bases and at J to 4 bases, leaving 11 bases not matched to a gene. Germline loops: CDR1 LNHDA, CDR2 SQIVND (reference sequence). Here immunoSEQ multiplex PCR was the method, and the copy in TCRdb shows in-frame clones only, minus some. The table shows some 1,100,000 clones, with 75% to 80% occurring only once. This clonotype originated in a man aged 18 to 30 in good health. Some clones in this sample may be carry-over from other donors' samples. The chain uses TRBV19 and TRBJ1-2, with 7 nucleotides matching TRBD1. Material for sequencing was memory CD4+ T cells from PBMCs. Indicated subset: CD45RA-negative fraction. The DNA of the CDR3 is TGTGCCAGTAGGTCACAAACAGGGGACCGCTATGGCTACACCTTC. This sequence encodes CASRSQTGDRYGYTF.